Listed below are T cell receptor beta chains from one sample, sequenced in a study of T-cell memory formation after mild COVID-19. TCRdb re-called the 5' RACE reads with MiXCR, one entry per CDR3 protein. Seen here are about 440,000 distinct CDR3 sequences, about 20% observed once, and the top ten hold 8.4%. The specimen sequenced was PBMCs or a T cell subset sorted from them (not recorded which). The receptors here all came from an adult woman who had mild COVID-19 (a few samples of this study predate the infection). Cell type and time point are not known. The CDR3 runs from the conserved cysteine through the conserved F or W. A D gene is named only where the DNA matches it firmly. A row's size may be missing; if present it is once, few, many or a size class.

>TRBV29-1|many|NA|TRBJ1-1
CSPGGYTEAFF
TGCAGCCCGGGTGGTTACACTGAAGCTTTCTTT
>TRBV18|NA|TRBD2|TRBJ2-7
CASSPPSSGRGTYEQYF
TGTGCCAGCTCACCACCATCGAGCGGGAGAGGCACCTACGAGCAGTACTTC
>TRBV13|NA|TRBD1|TRBJ2-2
CASSPGTGGNTGELFF
TGTGCCAGCAGCCCCGGGACAGGGGGCAACACCGGGGAGCTGTTTTTT
>TRBV29-1|many|NA|TRBJ1-2
CSVDHGGGNGYTF
TGCAGCGTTGACCACGGTGGAGGGAACGGCTACACCTTC
>TRBV4-1|many|NA|TRBJ2-3
CASSPQSDTQYF
TGCGCCAGCAGCCCGCAGTCAGATACGCAGTATTTT
>TRBV20-1|few|TRBD1|TRBJ1-2
CSAIDRTGYLDGYTF
TGCAGTGCAATTGACCGGACAGGGTATTTGGACGGCTACACCTTC
>TRBV7-6|few|NA|TRBJ2-2
CASSYLDSTGELFF
TGTGCCAGCAGCTACTTGGACTCCACCGGGGAGCTGTTTTTT
>TRBV12-3/TRBV12-4|few|NA|TRBJ2-1
CASSLVVWGRGSYNEQFF
TGTGCCAGCAGTTTAGTGGTCTGGGGGCGAGGCTCCTACAATGAGCAGTTCTTC
>TRBV10-3|few|TRBD1|TRBJ2-3
CATGQGGGTDTQYF
TGTGCCACCGGACAGGGGGGAGGCACAGATACGCAGTATTTT
>TRBV4-1|few|NA|TRBJ1-6
CASRLEQQFSPLHF
TGCGCCAGCAGACTCGAACAGCAATTTTCACCCCTCCACTTT
>TRBV5-1|few|TRBD2|TRBJ2-3
CASSWTSGAQYF
TGCGCCAGCAGCTGGACTAGCGGGGCGCAGTATTTT
>TRBV27|NA|NA|TRBJ2-3
CASSPTVADTQYF
TGTGCCAGCAGTCCAACTGTCGCAGATACGCAGTATTTT
>TRBV6-2/TRBV6-3|few|TRBD2|TRBJ2-7
CASSYALAETYEQYF
TGTGCCAGCAGTTACGCACTAGCGGAAACCTACGAGCAGTACTTC
>TRBV12-3/TRBV12-4|NA|NA|TRBJ2-5
CASSGGVRETQYF
TGTGCCAGCAGTGGGGGAGTGCGAGAGACCCAGTACTTC
>TRBV12-3/TRBV12-4|many|TRBD1|TRBJ1-2
CASSLSTGARGGYTF
TGTGCCAGCAGTTTAAGTACAGGGGCAAGAGGAGGCTACACCTTC
>TRBV27|NA|TRBD2|TRBJ2-1
CASRKTSGSSYSEQFF
TGTGCCAGCAGAAAAACTAGCGGGAGTTCCTACAGTGAGCAGTTCTTC